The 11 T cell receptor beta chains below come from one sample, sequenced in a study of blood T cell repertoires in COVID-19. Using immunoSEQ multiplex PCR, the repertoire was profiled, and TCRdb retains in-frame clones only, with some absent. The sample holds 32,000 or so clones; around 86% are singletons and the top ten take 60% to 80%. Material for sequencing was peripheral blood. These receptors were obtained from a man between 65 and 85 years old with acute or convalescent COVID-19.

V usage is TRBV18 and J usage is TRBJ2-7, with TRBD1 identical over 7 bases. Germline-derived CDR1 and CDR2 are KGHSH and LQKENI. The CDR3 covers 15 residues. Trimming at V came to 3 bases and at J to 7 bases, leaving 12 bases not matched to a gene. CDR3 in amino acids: CASSPATGSPLEQYF. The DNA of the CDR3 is TGTGCCAGCTCACCCGCGACAGGGTCCCCTTTAGAGCAGTACTTC.

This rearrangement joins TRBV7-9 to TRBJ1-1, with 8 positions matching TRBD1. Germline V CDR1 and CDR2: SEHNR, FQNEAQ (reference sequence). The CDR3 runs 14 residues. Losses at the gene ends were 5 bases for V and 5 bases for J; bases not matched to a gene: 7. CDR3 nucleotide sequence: TGTGCCAGCAGCCCCGGACAGGGTTTGACTGAAGCTTTCTTT. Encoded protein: CASSPGQGLTEAFF.

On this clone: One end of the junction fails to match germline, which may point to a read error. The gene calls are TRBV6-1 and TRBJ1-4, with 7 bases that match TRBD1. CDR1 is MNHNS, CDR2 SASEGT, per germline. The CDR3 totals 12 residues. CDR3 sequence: CASSETGTAPRF. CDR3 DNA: TGTGCCAGCAGTGAAACCGGGACAGCGCCGCGTTTT.

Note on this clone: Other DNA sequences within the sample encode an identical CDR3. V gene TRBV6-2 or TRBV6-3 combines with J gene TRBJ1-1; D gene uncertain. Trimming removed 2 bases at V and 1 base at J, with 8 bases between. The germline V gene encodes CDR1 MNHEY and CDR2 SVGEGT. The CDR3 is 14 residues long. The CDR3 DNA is TGTGCCAGCAGTTACGACCGGGGGAACACTGAAGCTTTCTTT. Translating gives CASSYDRGNTEAFF.

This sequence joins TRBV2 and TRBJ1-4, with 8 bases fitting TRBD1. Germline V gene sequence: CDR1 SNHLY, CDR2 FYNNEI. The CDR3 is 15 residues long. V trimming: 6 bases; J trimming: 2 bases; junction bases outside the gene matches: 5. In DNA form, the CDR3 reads TGTGCCAGCAGGGACAGGGAGAGCACTAATGAAAAACTGTTTTTT. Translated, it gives CASRDRESTNEKLFF.

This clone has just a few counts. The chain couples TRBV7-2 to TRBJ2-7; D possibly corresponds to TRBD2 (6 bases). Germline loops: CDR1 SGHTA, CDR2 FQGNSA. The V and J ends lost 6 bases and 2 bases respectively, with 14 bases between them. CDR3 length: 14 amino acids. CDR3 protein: CASSRSSGAYEQYF. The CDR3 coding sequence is TGTGCCAGCAGTAGATCCTCGGGGGCCTACGAGCAGTACTTC. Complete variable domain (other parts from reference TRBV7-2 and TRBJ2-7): GAGVSQSPSNKVTEKGKDVELRCDPISGHTALYWYRQSLGQGLEFLIYFQGNSAPDKSGLPSDRFSAERTGGSVSTLTIQRTQQEDSAVYLCASSRSSGAYEQYFGPGTRLTVT.

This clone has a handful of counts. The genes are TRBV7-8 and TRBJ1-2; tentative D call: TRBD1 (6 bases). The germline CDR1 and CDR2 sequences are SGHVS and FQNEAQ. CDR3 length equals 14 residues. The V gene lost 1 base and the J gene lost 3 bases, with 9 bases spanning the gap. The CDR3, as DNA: TGTGCCAGCAGCTTAGTCAGGACAGACTATGGCTACACCTTC. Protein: CASSLVRTDYGYTF.

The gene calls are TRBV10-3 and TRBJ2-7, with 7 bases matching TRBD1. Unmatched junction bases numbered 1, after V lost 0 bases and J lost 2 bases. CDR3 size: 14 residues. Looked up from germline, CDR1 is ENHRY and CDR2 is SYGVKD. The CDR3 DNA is TGTGCCATCAGTGAGTCCGGACAGGCCTACGAGCAGTACTTC. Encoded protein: CAISESGQAYEQYF.

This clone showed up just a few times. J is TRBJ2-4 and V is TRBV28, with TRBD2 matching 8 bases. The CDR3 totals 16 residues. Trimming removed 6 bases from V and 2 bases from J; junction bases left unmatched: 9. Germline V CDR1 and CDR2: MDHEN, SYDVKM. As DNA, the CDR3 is TGTGCCAGCAGCCACCCGGGAGGGACGACCAAAAACATTCAGTACTTC. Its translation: CASSHPGGTTKNIQYF.

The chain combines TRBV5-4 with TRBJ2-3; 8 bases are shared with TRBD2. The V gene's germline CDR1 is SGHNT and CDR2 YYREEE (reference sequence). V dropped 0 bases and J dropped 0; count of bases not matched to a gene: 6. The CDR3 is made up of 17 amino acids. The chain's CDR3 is CASSLDSGGSSTDTQYF. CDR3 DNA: TGTGCCAGCAGCTTGGATTCGGGGGGGTCTAGCACAGATACGCAGTATTTT.

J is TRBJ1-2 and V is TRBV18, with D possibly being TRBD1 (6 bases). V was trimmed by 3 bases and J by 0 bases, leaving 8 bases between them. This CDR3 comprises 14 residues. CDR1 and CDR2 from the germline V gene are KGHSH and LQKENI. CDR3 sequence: CASSPDRANYGYTF. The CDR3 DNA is TGTGCCAGCTCACCGGACAGAGCTAACTATGGCTACACCTTC.